This entry lists 31 T cell receptor beta chains sequenced from one sample in a study of blood T cells in healthy people across ages. Through a sample-barcoded 5' primer and a J-beta primer mix, a second PCR was run for about 6 to 11 cycles. A single record per CDR3 protein comes from TCRdb applying MiXCR to the 5' RACE reads. Of 1.5 million to 2 million distinct CDR3 sequences listed, roughly 32% are singletons. Material: blood. Every receptor here comes from a woman aged 30 to 39 in good health.

The chain joins TRBV20-1 to TRBJ1-1, with D tentatively TRBD1 (6 bases). The CDR3 is 15 residues long. V shed 6 bases and J shed 1 base, with 18 bases lying between them. Germline V gene sequence: CDR1 DFQATT, CDR2 SNEGSKA (reference sequence). In DNA form, the CDR3 reads TGCAGTGCCCCGGGGGCAGGGAGCACGAACACTGAAGCTTTCTTT. This sequence encodes CSAPGAGSTNTEAFF.

This clonotype has just one count. The chain employs TRBV12-3 or TRBV12-4 and TRBJ2-6; 9 nucleotides align to TRBD2. There are 19 residues in the CDR3. V lost 5 bases and J lost 0; bases outside the gene matches: 11. The CDR3 loop reads CASSPRVAGVSSGANVLTF. The CDR3 DNA sequence: TGTGCCAGCAGTCCCCGGGTAGCGGGAGTTAGCTCTGGGGCCAACGTCCTGACTTTC.

A few counts support this clonotype. The chain joins TRBV20-1 to TRBJ1-5; D might be TRBD1 (5 bases). From germline, CDR1 is DFQATT and CDR2 SNEGSKA (reference sequence). V lost 0 bases, J lost 1 base, and 13 bases lay in between. The CDR3 runs to 16 residues. CDR3 protein: CSARDWTHISNQPQHF. In nucleotides, the CDR3 is TGCAGTGCTAGAGACTGGACACACATAAGCAATCAGCCCCAGCATTTT.

This clonotype came up a few times. V usage is TRBV6-1 and J usage is TRBJ2-5, with 10 bases fitting TRBD1. V gave up 7 bases and J gave up 4 bases; unmatched junction bases: 9. The CDR3 sequence is 15 residues long. Germline CDR1 MNHNS, CDR2 SASEGT. CDR3 region: CASMKDRGSLETQYF. The CDR3 coding sequence is TGTGCCAGCATGAAGGACAGGGGGAGTTTAGAGACCCAGTACTTC.

The rearrangement links TRBV20-1 to TRBJ2-1; 8 bases line up with TRBD2. CDR1 is DFQATT and CDR2 is SNEGSKA in the germline V gene (reference sequence). Trimming removed 1 base from V and 3 bases from J; junction bases left unmatched: 8. The CDR3 loop spans 16 amino acids. The CDR3 bases are TGCAGTGCTAGAGGCCTTATTAGCGGGATCTACAATGAGCAGTTCTTC. This codes for CSARGLISGIYNEQFF.

For the CDR3, the DNA is TGTGCCAGCAGCTCGAAACTAGCGGGAGCGCCAGATACGCAGTATTTT. Protein product: CASSSKLAGAPDTQYF. This chain links TRBV7-9 with TRBJ2-3; 11 bases match TRBD2. The trim removed 4 bases at V and 4 bases at J, leaving 7 bases unmatched. The CDR3 length is 16 residues. From germline, CDR1 is SEHNR and CDR2 FQNEAQ (reference sequence).

The chain employs TRBV20-1 and TRBJ1-5; TRBD1 is a possible D gene (6 bases). Germline V gene data show CDR1 as DFQATT and CDR2 as SNEGSKA (reference sequence). Trimming removed 1 base from V and 7 bases from J, with 17 bases in between. The CDR3 extends over 15 amino acids. This CDR3 is CSARAGASDRQPQHF. Here the CDR3 DNA reads TGCAGTGCTAGAGCGGGGGCTAGCGACCGGCAGCCCCAGCATTTT.

This clonotype was seen more than once but under ten times. The gene calls are TRBV4-1 and TRBJ2-5, with D possibly being TRBD1 or TRBD2 (7 bases each). V shed 1 base and J shed 5 bases, with 11 bases lying between them. The CDR3 has 14 amino acids. Germline lookup yields CDR1 MGHRA and CDR2 YSYEKL. CDR3 sequence reads: CASSQGGGQETQYF. The DNA for the CDR3 is TGCGCCAGCAGCCAAGGGGGGGGACAGGAGACCCAGTACTTC.

This clonotype has more than one count but fewer than ten. The rearrangement uses TRBV7-9 and TRBJ1-2, with TRBD1 as a possible D gene (5 bases). This CDR3 is built from 12 residues. The V end was cut by 5 bases, the J end by 6 bases, with 10 bases between. Germline lookup yields CDR1 SEHNR and CDR2 FQNEAQ (reference sequence). The CDR3 region is CASSADKDGYTF. The CDR3 nucleotides read TGTGCCAGCAGCGCGGACAAGGATGGCTACACCTTC.

This clonotype was counted many times. The chain uses TRBV5-5 and TRBJ2-1; 16 positions match TRBD2. This CDR3 contains 19 residues. J gave up 0 bases and V 4 bases, and 7 bases lay outside the gene matches. The germline gives CDR1 SGHKS, CDR2 YYEKEE (reference sequence). The CDR3: CASSPGTSGGESSYNEQFF. In DNA form, the CDR3 reads TGTGCCAGCAGCCCCGGGACTAGCGGGGGGGAGAGCTCCTACAATGAGCAGTTCTTC.

This chain uses TRBV3-1 with TRBJ2-1; the D is unclear. The CDR3 extends over 14 amino acids. V was trimmed by 1 base and J by 4 bases, leaving 8 bases between them. From germline, CDR1 is LGHDT and CDR2 YNNKEL (reference sequence). This chain's CDR3 is CASSQVIAYNEQFF. CDR3 DNA sequence: TGTGCCAGCAGCCAAGTTATCGCGTACAATGAGCAGTTCTTC.

The rearrangement joins TRBV15 to TRBJ2-1, with TRBD2 matching 9 bases. Germline lookup yields CDR1 LNHNV and CDR2 YYDKDF (reference sequence). The CDR3 has 14 residues. The V segment lost 9 bases and the J segment 5 bases; nucleotides outside the gene matches: 8. The CDR3 protein is CATNSGRGHNEQFF. The CDR3, as DNA: TGTGCCACTAATAGCGGGAGAGGCCACAATGAGCAGTTCTTC.

This rearrangement joins TRBV28 to TRBJ1-5, with D maybe TRBD1 (5 bases). This CDR3 comprises 15 residues. V was pared by 3 bases and J by 5 bases, with 14 bases between. CDR1 is MDHEN, CDR2 SYDVKM, per germline. CDR3 residues: CASSFEGVGDQPQHF. DNA of the CDR3: TGTGCCAGCAGTTTTGAAGGGGTTGGGGATCAGCCCCAGCATTTT.

This clonotype has more than one count but fewer than ten. The chain joins TRBV5-6 to TRBJ2-7; 8 bases fit TRBD2. The V gene's germline CDR1 is SGHDT and CDR2 YYEEEE. V shed 2 bases, J shed 7 bases, and the junction held 2 bases outside the gene matches. This CDR3 spans 12 amino acids. CDR3 DNA: TGTGCCAGCAGCTTAGTAGCGGGGGAGCAGTACTTC. Its translation is CASSLVAGEQYF.

The chain joins TRBV20-1 to TRBJ2-7; no clear D. The CDR3 runs to 13 residues. V dropped 1 base and J dropped 3 bases, with 10 bases sitting between them. CDR1 is DFQATT and CDR2 is SNEGSKA in the germline V gene (reference sequence). The CDR3 loop is CSARGKFNYEQYF. The CDR3 DNA sequence: TGCAGTGCTAGAGGGAAATTCAACTACGAGCAGTACTTC.

V usage is TRBV10-3 and J usage is TRBJ2-2; TRBD2 agrees at 10 bases. The CDR3 loop spans 18 amino acids. Germline V lookup: CDR1 ENHRY, CDR2 SYGVKD. J was trimmed by 1 base and V by 2 bases; bases with no gene match: 7. CDR3 residues: CAISERGTSGKNTGELFF. DNA for the CDR3: TGTGCCATCAGTGAGAGGGGTACTAGCGGGAAGAACACCGGGGAGCTGTTTTTT.

V is TRBV7-9 and J is TRBJ2-5; 9 bases agree with TRBD1. The better agreement between TRBJ2-7 and the DNA end casts doubt on the J call. The CDR3 is 13 residues long. Germline loops: CDR1 SEHNR, CDR2 FQNEAQ (reference sequence). CDR3 DNA: TGTGCCAGCATACAGGGGGCCGGGTACGAGCAGTACTTC. Translating gives CASIQGAGYEQYF.

The chain employs TRBV28 and TRBJ2-1; 7 nucleotides line up with TRBD2. The CDR3 spans 17 residues. After removal of 4 bases from V and 7 bases from J, the junction contained 16 bases not matched to a gene. Germline CDR1 MDHEN, CDR2 SYDVKM. The CDR3 is CASSSHPGRELGNEQFF. CDR3 bases: TGTGCCAGCAGTTCTCACCCCGGGCGGGAGTTGGGGAATGAGCAGTTCTTC.

This clonotype has just a few counts. This chain joins TRBV5-1 and TRBJ2-1; 8 nucleotides line up with TRBD2. The CDR3 has 14 amino acids. Germline V gene data show CDR1 as SGHRS and CDR2 as YFSETQ. V shed 2 bases and J 8 bases; nucleotides not matched to a gene: 6. The CDR3 spells CASSFLSGSDEQFF. The DNA of the CDR3 is TGCGCCAGCAGCTTCTTAAGCGGGAGCGATGAGCAGTTCTTC.

The V call is TRBV4-1, the J call TRBJ1-3; TRBD1 matches 7 bases. J was trimmed by 4 bases and V by 0 bases; bases with no gene match: 9. The CDR3 contains 17 residues. Germline assignment: CDR1 MGHRA and CDR2 YSYEKL. Here the CDR3 DNA reads TGCGCCAGCAGCCAAGAAGGGGGCAGGGCCTCAGGAAACACCATATATTTT. Amino acid sequence: CASSQEGGRASGNTIYF.

This clonotype was counted ten times or more. V and J are TRBV6-6 and TRBJ2-7; D unresolved. V was clipped by 5 bases and J by 0 bases, with 5 bases between them. The CDR3 has 12 residues. The germline CDR1 and CDR2 sequences are MNHNY and SVGAGI (reference sequence). CDR3 loop: CASSSASYEQYF. The CDR3 bases are TGTGCCAGCAGTAGCGCCTCCTACGAGCAGTACTTC.

A few counts support this clonotype. V and J are TRBV6-1 and TRBJ2-5; the D gene could be TRBD1 or TRBD2 (5 bases each). Germline values: CDR1 MNHNS, CDR2 SASEGT. The CDR3 consists of 13 residues. V was pared by 10 bases and J by 2 bases, with 14 bases between. CDR3 coding DNA: TGTGCCACCGGGGCAGGTTTACAAGAGACCCAGTACTTC. This gives the protein CATGAGLQETQYF.

This clonotype came up a few times. J is TRBJ2-6 and V is TRBV2, with a weak D call TRBD2 (5 bases). The V gene's germline CDR1 is SNHLY and CDR2 FYNNEI. The CDR3 runs to 14 residues. The ends were cut back, 3 bases at V and 12 bases at J, with 15 bases in the middle. The CDR3 DNA reads TGTGCCAGCAGTGACGGGGAAGCCGGGCGCGTCCTGACTTTC. As protein: CASSDGEAGRVLTF.

This clonotype has a handful of counts. The chain links TRBV7-3 to TRBJ2-7; TRBD2 matches at 7 bases. Germline CDR1 SGHTA, CDR2 FQGTGA. The CDR3 length is 15 residues. V lost 5 bases and J lost 2; bases outside the gene matches: 9. CDR3 sequence (DNA): TGTGCCAGCAGCCCGGCTAGCGGAGCCCCCTACGAGCAGTACTTC. The encoded protein is CASSPASGAPYEQYF. Full variable domain (rest looked up from reference TRBV7-3 and TRBJ2-7): GAGVSQTPSNKVTEKGKYVELRCDPISGHTALYWYRQSLGQGPEFLIYFQGTGAADDSGLPNDRFFAVRPEGSVSTLKIQRTERGDSAVYLCASSPASGAPYEQYFGPGTRLTVT.

The genes are TRBV5-1 and TRBJ2-5, with D possibly being TRBD2 (5 bases). V was pared by 0 bases and J by 11 bases, with 14 bases between. The CDR3 covers 13 residues. Germline values: CDR1 SGHRS, CDR2 YFSETQ. This CDR3 reads CASSLGNVGEQYF. In DNA form, the CDR3 reads TGCGCCAGCAGCTTGGGGAACGTCGGGGAGCAGTACTTC.

The chain uses TRBV12-3 or TRBV12-4 and TRBJ2-4; 12 bases fit TRBD2. The V gene end was trimmed by 2 bases and the J gene end by 8 bases; junction bases not matched to a gene: 10. This CDR3 is 17 amino acids long. DNA of the CDR3: TGTGCCAGCAGTTTAACTTCTAGCGGGAGGGCCTGGCACATTCAGTACTTC. As protein: CASSLTSSGRAWHIQYF.

This clonotype turned up a few times. The chain recombines TRBV25-1 with TRBJ2-1; D not resolved. Trimming shortened V by 6 bases and J by 4 bases, and 19 bases separated the two germline ends. The CDR3 has 16 residues. CDR1 is MGHDK and CDR2 is SYGVNS in the germline V gene. As DNA, the CDR3 is TGTGCCAGCAGCCCCAATTACAGTGCCCAGTACAATGAGCAGTTCTTC. Protein: CASSPNYSAQYNEQFF.

The V and J genes are TRBV4-2 and TRBJ2-5; 10 bases are shared with TRBD1. After removal of 6 bases from V and 11 bases from J, the junction contained 15 bases not matched to a gene. Germline CDR1 is LGHNA and CDR2 is YNFKEQ. CDR3 length: 15 amino acids. The CDR3 DNA sequence: TGTGCCAGCAGACAGGGACAGGGGTGGCTCAATGAGCAGTACTTC. It encodes CASRQGQGWLNEQYF.

The V gene is TRBV29-1, the J gene TRBJ1-1, with TRBD1 identical over 10 bases. The V segment lost 6 bases and the J segment 4 bases; nucleotides outside the gene matches: 5. Germline CDR1 and CDR2: SQVTM and ANQGSEA. CDR3 length: 13 amino acids. CDR3 protein: CSVKGQGSTEAFF. The CDR3 DNA reads as TGCAGCGTGAAGGGACAGGGGAGCACTGAAGCTTTCTTT.

The rearrangement joins TRBV4-2 to TRBJ2-2; TRBD2 matches at 13 bases. Trimming removed 3 bases from V and 4 bases from J; junction bases left unmatched: 8. CDR1 and CDR2 from the germline V gene are LGHNA and YNFKEQ. The length of the CDR3 is 18 residues. The CDR3 DNA is TGTGCCAGCAGCCAGCGGACTAGCGGGGGTGTATCCACCGGGGAGCTGTTTTTT. Amino acids: CASSQRTSGGVSTGELFF.

The chain combines TRBV29-1 with TRBJ1-2; D call uncertain. The germline gives CDR1 SQVTM, CDR2 ANQGSEA. The V gene lost 3 bases and the J gene lost 5 bases, with 19 bases spanning the gap. The CDR3 sequence is 15 residues long. CDR3 in amino acids: CSVDSHGEGRYGYTF. DNA of the CDR3: TGCAGCGTTGATAGCCATGGGGAAGGGCGGTATGGCTACACCTTC.